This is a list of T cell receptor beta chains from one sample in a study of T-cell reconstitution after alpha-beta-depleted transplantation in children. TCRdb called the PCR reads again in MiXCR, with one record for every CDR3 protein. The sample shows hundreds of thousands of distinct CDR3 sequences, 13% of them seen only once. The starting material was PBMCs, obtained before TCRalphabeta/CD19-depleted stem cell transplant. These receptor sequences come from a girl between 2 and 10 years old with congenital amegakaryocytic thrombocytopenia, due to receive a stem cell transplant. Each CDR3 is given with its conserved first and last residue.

CDR3: CASSRQSLNEQFF; V: TRBV27; J: TRBJ2-1
CDR3: CASSLGLLEQFF; V: TRBV5-1; J: TRBJ2-1
CDR3: CASSSDRVNQPQHF; V: TRBV7-9; J: TRBJ1-5
CDR3: CASSFGGADYGYTF; V: TRBV12-3/TRBV12-4; J: TRBJ1-2
CDR3: CASQVTRRNTGELFF; V: TRBV7-9; J: TRBJ2-2
CDR3: CSASTATSLAGELFF; V: TRBV20-1; J: TRBJ2-2
CDR3: CASSPPINNEQFF; V: TRBV3-1; J: TRBJ2-1
CDR3: CASSPPAGPYNEQFF; V: TRBV28; J: TRBJ2-1
CDR3: CASSSDFVGDEQYF; V: TRBV6-5; J: TRBJ2-7
CDR3: CSAQPGGDSPLHF; V: TRBV20-1; J: TRBJ1-6
CDR3: CASSAGLTNTGELFF; V: TRBV12-3/TRBV12-4; J: TRBJ2-2
CDR3: CASTGGSARTNEKLFF; V: TRBV12-3/TRBV12-4; J: TRBJ1-4
CDR3: CASSLTSGRNEQFF; V: TRBV12-3/TRBV12-4; J: TRBJ2-1
CDR3: CASSPLGGVSEPQHF; V: TRBV5-1; J: TRBJ1-5
CDR3: CSAPSPGGGSNEQFF; V: TRBV20-1; J: TRBJ2-1
CDR3: CASRYGGKGYTF; V: TRBV12-3/TRBV12-4; J: TRBJ1-2
CDR3: CASSFVTTTSTDTQYF; V: TRBV7-8; J: TRBJ2-3
CDR3: CASNPDGRNYGYTF; V: TRBV5-5; J: TRBJ1-2
CDR3: CASSFAVEETQYF; V: TRBV28; J: TRBJ2-5
CDR3: CASSSTGQPEKLFF; V: TRBV12-3/TRBV12-4; J: TRBJ1-4
CDR3: CASSLVSASGANVLTF; V: TRBV7-9; J: TRBJ2-6
CDR3: CASSHWEGTGELFF; V: TRBV4-1; J: TRBJ2-2
CDR3: CASSRRSEQYF; V: TRBV11-2; J: TRBJ2-7
CDR3: CASSPPQVANTGELFF; V: TRBV5-4; J: TRBJ2-2
CDR3: CASSPLDRGPNNEQFF; V: TRBV7-9; J: TRBJ2-1
CDR3: CSAPTSGYNEQFF; V: TRBV20-1; J: TRBJ2-1
CDR3: CASTNGGRITEAFF; V: TRBV7-9; J: TRBJ1-1
CDR3: CASSWGGASTDTQYF; V: TRBV7-3; J: TRBJ2-3
CDR3: CASSPQPGQDEKLFF; V: TRBV7-9; J: TRBJ1-4
CDR3: CSGSGTSNIQYF; V: TRBV20-1; J: TRBJ2-4
CDR3: CASSPLQGASNEQYF; V: TRBV18; J: TRBJ2-7
CDR3: CATSRDLGGTNTGELFF; V: TRBV15; J: TRBJ2-2
CDR3: CASSQGVSRGDTIYF; V: TRBV4-1; J: TRBJ1-3
CDR3: CASSLSSGTAYEQYF; V: TRBV5-1; J: TRBJ2-7
CDR3: CASKAGLANLPNEQFF; V: TRBV2; J: TRBJ2-1
CDR3: CASSLLLEQYF; V: TRBV7-9; J: TRBJ2-7
CDR3: CASSFPFRGSHEQYF; V: TRBV28; J: TRBJ2-7
CDR3: CSGGQGPGYGYTF; V: TRBV29-1; J: TRBJ1-2
CDR3: CASSYFSPGPETQYF; V: TRBV6-5; J: TRBJ2-5
CDR3: CSATRSSGSEQYF; V: TRBV20-1; J: TRBJ2-7
CDR3: CASRASGTVYEQYF; V: TRBV12-3/TRBV12-4; J: TRBJ2-7
CDR3: CSARETGTLNEQYF; V: TRBV20-1; J: TRBJ2-7
CDR3: CSVEEGGKNIQYF; V: TRBV29-1; J: TRBJ2-4